This T cell receptor beta chain is drawn from a study of blood T cell repertoires in COVID-19. Study context: Whether acute or convalescent, the COVID-19 samples came from the United States, Italy and Spain. Sources were T cells, B-cell-depleted T cells, or PBMCs; the material itself was cDNA or gDNA.

This clone was seen a few times. Seattle patients were enrolled during active infection and followed longitudinally. Trimming removed 5 bases from V and 4 bases from J; junction bases left unmatched: 9. CDR3 size: 16 residues. Per germline, CDR1 MDHEN and CDR2 SYDVKM. In the study's own analysis: Cell counts per sample came from amplifying reference gene primers. Repertoires were generated with immunoSEQ multiplex PCR, while TCRdb's copy carries only in-frame clones and drops some. D and trimming were read from the DNA, whereas the V and J calls and clone size are those reported in that table. The top ten hold about 12% of the sample, which has more than 150,000 clones, roughly 76% seen once.

The material sequenced was peripheral blood. V is TRBV28 and J is TRBJ2-5; TRBD2 matches at 11 bases. The receptor was derived from a woman aged 80 or over with COVID-19, enrolled during active disease. This CDR3 is CASSPVAGGPLETQYF. Here the CDR3 DNA reads TGTGCCAGCAGTCCTGTAGCGGGAGGGCCCTTAGAGACCCAGTACTTC.